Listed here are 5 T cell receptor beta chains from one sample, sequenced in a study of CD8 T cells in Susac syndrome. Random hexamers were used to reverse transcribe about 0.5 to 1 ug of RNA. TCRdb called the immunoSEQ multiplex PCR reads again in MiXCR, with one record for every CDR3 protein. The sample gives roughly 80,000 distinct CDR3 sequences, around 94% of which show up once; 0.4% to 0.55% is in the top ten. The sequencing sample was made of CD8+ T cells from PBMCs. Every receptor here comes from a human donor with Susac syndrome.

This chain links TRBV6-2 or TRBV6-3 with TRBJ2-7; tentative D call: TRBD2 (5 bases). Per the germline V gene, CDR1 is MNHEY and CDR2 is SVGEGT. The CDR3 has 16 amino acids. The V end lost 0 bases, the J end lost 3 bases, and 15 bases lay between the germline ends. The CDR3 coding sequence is TGTGCCAGCAGTTACTCGACTACTTTAGAATTCTACGAGCAGTACTTC. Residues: CASSYSTTLEFYEQYF.

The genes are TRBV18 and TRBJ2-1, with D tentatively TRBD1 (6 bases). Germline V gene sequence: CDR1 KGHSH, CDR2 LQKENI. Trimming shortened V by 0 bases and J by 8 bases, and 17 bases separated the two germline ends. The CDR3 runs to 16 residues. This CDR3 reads CASSPPWGPGLDEQFF. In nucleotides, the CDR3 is TGTGCCAGCTCACCACCGTGGGGGCCAGGTCTAGATGAGCAGTTCTTC.

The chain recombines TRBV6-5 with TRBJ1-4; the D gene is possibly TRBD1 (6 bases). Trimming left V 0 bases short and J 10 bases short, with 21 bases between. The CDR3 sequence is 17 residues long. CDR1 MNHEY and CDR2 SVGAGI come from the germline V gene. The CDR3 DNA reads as TGTGCCAGCAGTTACTCGGTTACAGGGAGGTCGCTAGGAAAACTGTTTTTT. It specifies CASSYSVTGRSLGKLFF.

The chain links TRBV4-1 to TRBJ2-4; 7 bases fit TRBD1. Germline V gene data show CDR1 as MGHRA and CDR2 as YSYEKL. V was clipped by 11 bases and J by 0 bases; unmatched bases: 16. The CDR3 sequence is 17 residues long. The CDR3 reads CASSQDWDSLAKNIQYF. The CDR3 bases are TGCGCCTCATCCCAAGATTGGGACAGCCTAGCCAAAAACATTCAGTACTTC.

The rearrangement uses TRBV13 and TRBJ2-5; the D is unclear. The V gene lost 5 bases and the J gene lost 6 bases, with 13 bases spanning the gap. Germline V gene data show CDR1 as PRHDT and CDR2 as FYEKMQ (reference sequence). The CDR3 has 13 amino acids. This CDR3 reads CASSLAGSKTQYF. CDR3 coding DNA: TGTGCCAGCAGCCTTGCCGGGTCCAAGACCCAGTACTTC. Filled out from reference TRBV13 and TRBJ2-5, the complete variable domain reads AAGVIQSPRHLIKEKRETATLKCYPIPRHDTVYWYQQGPGQDPQFLISFYEKMQSDKGSIPDRFSAQQFSDYHSELNMSSLELGDSALYFCASSLAGSKTQYFGPGTRLLVL.